Shown below are 31 T cell receptor beta chains from a single sample sequenced in a study of long-term antiretroviral therapy in people with HIV. Survey-level immunoSEQ v3.0 assays were run. Assay: immunoSEQ multiplex PCR; the TCRdb copy retains only in-frame clones and omits some. The sample consists of about 43,000 clones, approximately 86% of them appearing once. Source: unsorted PBMCs, taken 0.1 years before starting antiretroviral therapy. The receptor set was obtained from a woman aged 45-59 years with HIV.

This clone has a single count. J is TRBJ2-7 and V is TRBV14; 10 nucleotides line up with TRBD1. This CDR3 spans 15 amino acids. Trimming removed 1 base from V and 4 bases from J; junction bases left unmatched: 4. The germline V gene has CDR1 SGHDN and CDR2 FVKESK. The CDR3 is CASSQVGDRGYEQYF. The CDR3 nucleotides are TGTGCCAGCAGCCAAGTAGGGGACAGGGGATACGAGCAGTACTTC.

The chain joins TRBV6-6 to TRBJ2-7; D is uncertain. V was trimmed by 0 bases and J by 1 base, leaving 10 bases between them. Germline CDR1 MNHNY, CDR2 SVGAGI (reference sequence). The CDR3 is 15 residues long. This CDR3 reads CASSYSTESSYEQYF. CDR3 bases: TGTGCCAGCAGTTACTCGACGGAGAGTTCCTACGAGCAGTACTTC.

The V call is TRBV5-6, the J call TRBJ2-1; unclear D gene. CDR1 SGHDT and CDR2 YYEEEE come from the germline V gene. V was pared by 0 bases and J by 0 bases, with 4 bases between. This CDR3 has 14 residues. The CDR3 is CASSLVSSYNEQFF. The DNA for the CDR3 is TGTGCCAGCAGCTTGGTGAGCTCCTACAATGAGCAGTTCTTC.

CDR3 sequence reads: CASSYGVKPYGYTF. In nucleotides, the CDR3 is TGTGCCAGCAGTTACGGGGTGAAACCCTATGGCTACACCTTC. V is TRBV6-6 and J is TRBJ1-2; no definite D call. Germline V gene lookup returns CDR1 MNHNY and CDR2 SVGAGI (reference sequence). CDR3 size: 14 residues. The germline V and J ends were trimmed by 2 bases and 4 bases, with 11 bases remaining between them.

The count of this clone is one. The gene calls are TRBV18 and TRBJ2-5; no firm D call. The CDR3 covers 14 residues. V was cut by 3 bases and J by 4 bases, with 12 bases left in between. The V gene's germline CDR1 is KGHSH and CDR2 LQKENI. The DNA for the CDR3 is TGTGCCAGCTCACCTGGCAGTGAAGGAGAGACCCAGTACTTC. It translates to CASSPGSEGETQYF.

This chain connects TRBV7-2 to TRBJ2-5; D ambiguous. This CDR3 has 11 amino acids. Trimming left V 5 bases short and J 5 bases short, with 6 bases between. CDR1 SGHTA and CDR2 FQGNSA come from the germline V gene. The CDR3 loop is CASSAAETQYF. Here the CDR3 DNA reads TGTGCCAGCAGCGCTGCGGAGACCCAGTACTTC. Complete variable domain (other parts from reference TRBV7-2 and TRBJ2-5): GAGVSQSPSNKVTEKGKDVELRCDPISGHTALYWYRQSLGQGLEFLIYFQGNSAPDKSGLPSDRFSAERTGGSVSTLTIQRTQQEDSAVYLCASSAAETQYFGPGTRLLVL.

The rearrangement uses TRBV5-6 and TRBJ1-1; no reliable D call. The CDR3 contains 15 residues. V was clipped by 0 bases and J by 1 base, with 10 bases between them. Germline CDR1 and CDR2: SGHDT and YYEEEE. The CDR3 loop reads CASSLARDGNTEAFF. CDR3 nucleotide sequence: TGTGCCAGCAGCTTGGCAAGGGATGGGAACACTGAAGCTTTCTTT.

V usage is TRBV7-9 and J usage is TRBJ2-5, with 9 bases matching TRBD2. Losses at the gene ends were 1 base for V and 4 bases for J; bases not matched to a gene: 4. CDR1 is SEHNR and CDR2 is FQNEAQ in the germline V gene (reference sequence). CDR3 length: 15 residues. The CDR3 region has the DNA TGTGCCAGCAGCTTAGAACTAGCGGGTTTAGAGACCCAGTACTTC. This gives the protein CASSLELAGLETQYF.

This chain joins TRBV9 and TRBJ2-7, with D perhaps being TRBD1 or TRBD2 (7 bases each). Germline V gene lookup returns CDR1 SGDLS and CDR2 YYNGEE. The V and J ends lost 4 bases and 7 bases respectively, with 21 bases between them. The CDR3 is 15 amino acids. The CDR3 DNA follows: TGTGCCAGCAGCCCCGGGGGGACAGACCTTTGGGAGCAGTACTTC. This sequence encodes CASSPGGTDLWEQYF.

The table lists this clone with a few counts. The genes are TRBV29-1 and TRBJ1-3, with D maybe TRBD1 (5 bases). Germline V CDR1 and CDR2: SQVTM, ANQGSEA. With 3 bases removed from V and 2 bases from J, the gap between germline ends came to 17 bases. The CDR3 extends over 16 amino acids. The chain's CDR3 is CSVEASQGNAGNTIYF. CDR3 in DNA: TGCAGCGTTGAGGCTTCCCAGGGAAATGCTGGAAACACCATATATTTT.

The table lists this clone with a count of one. The chain carries TRBV30 and TRBJ2-2; 7 nucleotides align to TRBD1. CDR3 length equals 15 residues. The V gene's germline CDR1 is GTSNPN and CDR2 SVGIG (reference sequence). Trimming removed 2 bases from V and 1 base from J; junction bases left unmatched: 4. CDR3 nucleotide sequence: TGTGCCTGGAGTAAACGGACAGGGAACACCGGGGAGCTGTTTTTT. It encodes CAWSKRTGNTGELFF.

This chain connects TRBV11-3 to TRBJ2-3, with 10 bases fitting TRBD1. Germline CDR1 reads SGHNT; CDR2 reads YENEEA. V trimming: 1 base; J trimming: 0 bases; junction bases outside the gene matches: 7. There are 18 residues in the CDR3. The CDR3 DNA is TGTGCCAGCAGCTTAGGCCGGGACAGGGGACCCAGCACAGATACGCAGTATTTT. This encodes CASSLGRDRGPSTDTQYF. The entire variable domain, with the rest obtained from reference TRBV11-3 and TRBJ2-3, is as follows: EAGVVQSPRYKIIEKKQPVAFWCNPISGHNTLYWYLQNLGQGPELLIRYENEEAVDDSQLPKDRFSAERLKGVDSTLKIQPAELGDSAVYLCASSLGRDRGPSTDTQYFGPGTRLTVL.

This clone was counted a single time. CDR3 coding DNA: TGTGCCAGCAGGGCACCTTTGACAGGGGGAAACTACGAGCAGTACTTC. Translation gives CASRAPLTGGNYEQYF. The chain combines TRBV27 with TRBJ2-7, with TRBD1 identical over 9 bases. Germline V lookup: CDR1 MNHEY, CDR2 SMNVEV (reference sequence). The CDR3 sequence is 16 residues long. J lost 3 bases, V lost 6 bases, and 12 bases had no gene match.

The chain is built from TRBV11-1 and TRBJ2-4; D is uncertain. V lost 5 bases and J lost 4, with 6 bases in between. The CDR3 is 12 residues long. Germline CDR1 is SGHAT and CDR2 is FQDESV (reference sequence). The CDR3 coding sequence is TGTGCCAGCAGCCCGACAAAAAACATTCAGTACTTC. As protein: CASSPTKNIQYF.

The chain combines TRBV27 with TRBJ1-6; D not certain. The CDR3 consists of 15 residues. Trimming shortened V by 0 bases and J by 6 bases, and 9 bases separated the two germline ends. Germline V gene lookup returns CDR1 MNHEY and CDR2 SMNVEV (reference sequence). CDR3 loop: CASSLSKGTNSPLHF. In DNA, the CDR3 is TGTGCCAGCAGTTTATCTAAGGGCACTAATTCACCCCTCCACTTT.

V is TRBV5-4 and J is TRBJ1-5; TRBD1 aligns across 7 bases. The CDR3 has 13 residues. The V gene end was trimmed by 4 bases and the J gene end by 10 bases; junction bases not matched to a gene: 8. The germline CDR1 and CDR2 sequences are SGHNT and YYREEE (reference sequence). The CDR3 loop reads CASSRDSDRPQHF. As DNA, the CDR3 is TGTGCCAGCAGCCGGGACAGCGACCGACCCCAGCATTTT.

CDR3 amino acids: CASSRVEASTDTQYF. CDR3 bases: TGTGCCAGCAGCCGAGTCGAGGCTAGCACAGATACGCAGTATTTT. The chain recombines TRBV2 with TRBJ2-3; no clear D gene. This CDR3 contains 15 residues. The ends were cut back, 6 bases at V and 0 bases at J, with 13 bases in the middle. Germline V gene data show CDR1 as SNHLY and CDR2 as FYNNEI.

The gene calls are TRBV5-1 and TRBJ1-1; a possible D gene is TRBD1 (5 bases). This CDR3 contains 15 residues. V lost 7 bases to trimming and J lost 3 bases, with 19 bases between them. CDR1 and CDR2 from the germline V gene are SGHRS and YFSETQ. As DNA, the CDR3 is TGCGCCAGCGGGGATGTTGGGGGTGATGACACTGAAGCTTTCTTT. This codes for CASGDVGGDDTEAFF.

The chain combines TRBV27 with TRBJ2-2, with 7 bases fitting TRBD1. The junction had 11 bases not matched to a gene; V was cut back by 3 bases and J by 7 bases. The CDR3 runs to 16 residues. Germline V CDR1 and CDR2: MNHEY, SMNVEV (reference sequence). This chain's CDR3 is CASSFNRQGGFGELFF. The CDR3, as DNA: TGTGCCAGCAGTTTCAATAGACAGGGTGGTTTCGGGGAGCTGTTTTTT.

This chain connects TRBV29-1 to TRBJ2-5; tentatively, D is TRBD1 (6 bases). The length of the CDR3 is 13 residues. Trimming took 7 bases from V and 1 from J, leaving 13 bases between them. Germline CDR1 is SQVTM and CDR2 is ANQGSEA. The CDR3 sequence is CSGADRSQETQYF. CDR3 DNA: TGCAGCGGCGCAGACAGGAGCCAAGAGACCCAGTACTTC.

V usage is TRBV6-6 and J usage is TRBJ1-2; TRBD1 matches 7 bases. J lost 2 bases, V lost 6 bases, and 9 bases had no gene match. This CDR3 is built from 15 residues. CDR1 is MNHNY, CDR2 SVGAGI, per germline (reference sequence). DNA for the CDR3: TGTGCCAGCAGCGAAGACGGGACAGTGAACTATGGCTACACCTTC. Translated, it gives CASSEDGTVNYGYTF.

The chain carries TRBV28 and TRBJ1-4; D is uncertain. Germline loops: CDR1 MDHEN, CDR2 SYDVKM. V lost 2 bases and J lost 2, with 6 bases in between. This CDR3 comprises 14 residues. The CDR3 DNA follows: TGTGCCAGCAGTTTACTGGGGACTAATGAAAAACTGTTTTTT. Residues: CASSLLGTNEKLFF. Full variable domain (rest looked up from reference TRBV28 and TRBJ1-4): DVKVTQSSRYLVKRTGEKVFLECVQDMDHENMFWYRQDPGLGLRLIYFSYDVKMKEKGDIPEGYSVSREKKERFSLILESASTNQTSMYLCASSLLGTNEKLFFGSGTQLSVL.

For the CDR3, the DNA is TGCGCCAGCAGACTAAACCCGGGACAGGGAATTACTGAAGCTTTCTTT. This translates into CASRLNPGQGITEAFF. V and J are TRBV5-1 and TRBJ1-1; 9 nucleotides line up with TRBD1. CDR1 is SGHRS and CDR2 is YFSETQ in the germline V gene. The length of the CDR3 is 16 residues. Losses at the gene ends were 5 bases for V and 5 bases for J; bases not matched to a gene: 13.

This chain joins TRBV5-5 and TRBJ1-2; TRBD1 matches at 9 bases. This CDR3 contains 16 residues. CDR1 SGHKS and CDR2 YYEKEE come from the germline V gene (reference sequence). With V trimmed by 0 bases and J by 6 bases, 9 bases remained unmatched. The CDR3 DNA is TGTGCCAGCAGCTTGGAACCCGGGACAGGGAGAAATGGCTACACCTTC. Translation gives CASSLEPGTGRNGYTF.

The rearrangement links TRBV2 to TRBJ2-5, with 7 nucleotides matching TRBD2. Trimming at V came to 2 bases and at J to 8 bases, leaving 8 bases not matched to a gene. The germline gives CDR1 SNHLY, CDR2 FYNNEI. The CDR3 length is 14 residues. Here the CDR3 DNA reads TGTGCCAGCAGTGAAAGTTTGGCTAGCGGTACCCAGTACTTC. Its protein is CASSESLASGTQYF.

The J gene is TRBJ2-6, the V gene TRBV6-4; D remains ambiguous. Germline lookup yields CDR1 MRHNA and CDR2 SNTAGT. CDR3 length: 15 amino acids. Trimming pared 3 bases from V and 0 bases from J, leaving 6 bases between. The CDR3 DNA reads TGTGCCAGCAGTGAAGGCGGCTCTGGGGCCAACGTCCTGACTTTC. It codes for CASSEGGSGANVLTF.

The chain recombines TRBV6-6 with TRBJ1-1; a weak D match, TRBD1 (5 bases). Trimming shortened V by 5 bases and J by 1 base, and 8 bases separated the two germline ends. Germline values: CDR1 MNHNY, CDR2 SVGAGI (reference sequence). The CDR3 is made up of 13 amino acids. Here the CDR3 DNA reads TGTGCCAGCAGTAGGCAGGGGAACACTGAAGCTTTCTTT. The encoded protein is CASSRQGNTEAFF.

This clone has a handful of counts. The V call is TRBV18, the J call TRBJ1-1, with D possibly being TRBD1 (5 bases). Germline-derived CDR1 and CDR2 are KGHSH and LQKENI. The CDR3 is 13 residues long. V lost 3 bases, J lost 1 base, and 6 bases lay in between. The CDR3 protein is CASSPRGNTEAFF. In DNA form, the CDR3 reads TGTGCCAGCTCACCGAGGGGGAACACTGAAGCTTTCTTT.

This clone is a singleton in its sample. CDR3 in DNA: TGCAGCGTAGCCACGACGGCAGCTAACTATGGCTACACCTTC. Protein: CSVATTAANYGYTF. The V call is TRBV29-1, the J call TRBJ1-2; D ambiguous. This CDR3 has 14 amino acids. V lost 6 bases and J 0 bases, leaving 14 bases between the germline ends. CDR1 is SQVTM, CDR2 ANQGSEA, per germline.

The V and J genes are TRBV25-1 and TRBJ1-1; D gene uncertain. The CDR3 runs 13 residues. Germline values: CDR1 MGHDK, CDR2 SYGVNS. V lost 5 bases, J lost 0 bases, and 7 bases lay in between. Here the CDR3 DNA reads TGTGCCAGCAGTCAGCTGATGAACACTGAAGCTTTCTTT. It is translated as CASSQLMNTEAFF.

The chain recombines TRBV4-1 with TRBJ1-1; tentative D call: TRBD1 (6 bases). V lost 4 bases and J 11 bases, leaving 17 bases between the germline ends. Germline V CDR1 and CDR2: MGHRA, YSYEKL. This CDR3 contains 13 residues. Here the CDR3 reads CASSLRGGVEAFF. CDR3 sequence (DNA): TGCGCCAGCAGCCTACGTGGGGGCGTGGAGGCTTTCTTT.